One sample yielded the 14 T cell receptor beta chains listed below, sequenced in a study of spatial heterogeneity in lung cancer. Sample time point: blood at routine non-recurrence follow-up after resection. TCRdb independently ran MiXCR on the 5' RACE reads; one entry per CDR3 protein. The sample contains roughly 29,000 distinct CDR3 sequences, about 5.3% of which appear only once. The source material was PBMCs, sampled at follow-up. The origin of the receptors is a female donor with early-stage non-small cell lung cancer.

V usage is TRBV9 and J usage is TRBJ2-7; D may be TRBD2 (6 bases). V lost 4 bases to trimming and J lost 0 bases, with 14 bases between them. Germline V gives CDR1 SGDLS, CDR2 YYNGEE. This CDR3 is 15 amino acids long. CDR3 protein: CASSISAGSSYEQYF. CDR3 DNA: TGTGCCAGCAGCATATCGGCGGGGAGCTCCTACGAGCAGTACTTC.

This clonotype was seen repeatedly, ten times or more. The chain has TRBV23-1 and TRBJ2-5, with D tentatively TRBD1 (6 bases). TRBV23-1 is an ORF, with its function uncertain. The CDR3 loop spans 16 amino acids. V was shortened by 2 bases and J by 2 bases, with 15 bases between the two germline ends. Here the CDR3 DNA reads TGCGCCAGCAGTCAACCACCCCAGGGGAGACAAGAGACCCAGTACTTC. Translation gives CASSQPPQGRQETQYF.

At least ten counts were recorded for this clonotype. The gene calls are TRBV7-2 and TRBJ2-3; no reliable D call. CDR1 is SGHTA and CDR2 is FQGNSA in the germline V gene. V was trimmed by 4 bases and J by 3 bases, leaving 8 bases between them. The CDR3 spans 13 residues. In nucleotides, the CDR3 is TGTGCCAGCAGCTCCGTCCTAACAGATACGCAGTATTTT. This translates into CASSSVLTDTQYF.

This clonotype was picked up many times. The rearrangement links TRBV28 to TRBJ2-3, with 7 bases lining up with TRBD2. The trim removed 2 bases at V and 5 bases at J, leaving 4 bases unmatched. Germline V gene data show CDR1 as MDHEN and CDR2 as SYDVKM. The CDR3 covers 14 residues. CDR3 nucleotides: TGTGCCAGCAGTTTAGCGGGAGTGTTAGATACGCAGTATTTT. This encodes CASSLAGVLDTQYF.

This clonotype was recorded many times. The chain joins TRBV5-5 to TRBJ2-1, with a tentative D call TRBD1 (6 bases). V dropped 4 bases and J dropped 3 bases, with 17 bases sitting between them. The CDR3 totals 16 residues. Germline CDR1 and CDR2: SGHKS and YYEKEE (reference sequence). The CDR3 DNA reads TGTGCCAGCAGCCGGAACCCCGGGACAAACTACAATGAGCAGTTCTTC. It encodes CASSRNPGTNYNEQFF.

By frequency in the sample, this clonotype is medium-sized (0.01 to 0.1%). The genes are TRBV24-1 and TRBJ2-4; 9 positions agree with TRBD1. After removal of 4 bases from V and 0 bases from J, the junction contained 6 bases not matched to a gene. Germline V lookup: CDR1 KGHDR, CDR2 SFDVKD. The length of the CDR3 is 17 residues. CDR3 sequence: CATSDAKQGAAKNIQYF. CDR3 DNA: TGTGCCACCAGTGACGCGAAACAGGGGGCAGCCAAAAACATTCAGTACTTC.

This clonotype was detected ten times or more. CDR3 DNA sequence: TGTGCCAGCAGTCCTCCGGGACTAGCGGGAGTCTACGAGCAGTACTTC. This codes for CASSPPGLAGVYEQYF. The V gene is TRBV27, the J gene TRBJ2-7, with TRBD2 matching 14 bases. Germline V gene lookup returns CDR1 MNHEY and CDR2 SMNVEV (reference sequence). CDR3 length: 16 amino acids. With V trimmed by 5 bases and J by 3 bases, 6 bases remained unmatched.

This clonotype was recorded at least ten times. The chain carries TRBV28 and TRBJ1-5, with 7 nucleotides matching TRBD1. J was trimmed by 7 bases and V by 6 bases; bases with no gene match: 12. CDR3 length: 15 residues. Germline V gene sequence: CDR1 MDHEN, CDR2 SYDVKM. The CDR3 region is CASSYRTGPVQPQHF. The DNA for the CDR3 is TGTGCCAGCAGCTATAGGACAGGTCCCGTCCAGCCCCAGCATTTT.

This clonotype has a count of ten or more. The chain couples TRBV27 to TRBJ2-1; D is unresolved. CDR1 is MNHEY and CDR2 is SMNVEV in the germline V gene (reference sequence). The CDR3 consists of 16 residues. V dropped 4 bases and J dropped 0 bases, with 13 bases sitting between them. As DNA, the CDR3 is TGTGCCAGCAGTTCATACGTGGCTAGCTCCTACAATGAGCAGTTCTTC. As protein: CASSSYVASSYNEQFF.

The sample holds one count of this clonotype. The CDR3 DNA reads TGTGCCAGCAGTCCAGAACCTGGACGGAACAATCAGCCCCAGCATTTT. Protein product: CASSPEPGRNNQPQHF. V is TRBV6-5 and J is TRBJ1-5; D is uncertain. The CDR3 spans 16 residues. V dropped 5 bases and J dropped 3 bases, with 17 bases sitting between them. Per germline, CDR1 MNHEY and CDR2 SVGAGI.

This rearrangement joins TRBV18 to TRBJ2-5, with a possible D match to TRBD1 (7 bases). Trimming took off 6 bases at V and 2 bases at J, with 10 bases between the two ends. CDR3 size: 13 residues. Germline-derived CDR1 and CDR2 are KGHSH and LQKENI. The DNA of the CDR3 is TGTGCCAGCTCGCGGGGACAGCAAGAGACCCAGTACTTC. Protein product: CASSRGQQETQYF.

This clonotype was detected ten times or more. V usage is TRBV6-6 and J usage is TRBJ2-3, with TRBD2 matching over 8 bases. The V gene end was trimmed by 6 bases and the J gene end by 3 bases; junction bases not matched to a gene: 8. CDR3 length: 15 residues. Germline CDR1 MNHNY, CDR2 SVGAGI (reference sequence). The CDR3 sequence: CASSTSGRGTDTQYF. As DNA, the CDR3 is TGTGCCAGCAGCACCAGCGGGAGAGGGACAGATACGCAGTATTTT.

This clonotype was counted many times. The J gene is TRBJ2-7, the V gene TRBV7-8, with 7 bases identical to TRBD1. The CDR3 consists of 13 residues. Losses at the gene ends were 5 bases for V and 7 bases for J; bases not matched to a gene: 8. CDR1 and CDR2 (germline): SGHVS, FQNEAQ. DNA of the CDR3: TGTGCCAGCAGCGCCTTGAAACAGGGGGAGCAGTACTTC. Its protein is CASSALKQGEQYF. The full variable domain, rest sourced from reference TRBV7-8 and TRBJ2-7, is GAGVSQSPRYKVAKRGQDVALRCDPISGHVSLFWYQQALGQGPEFLTYFQNEAQLDKSGLPSDRFFAERPEGSVSTLKIQRTQQEDSAVYLCASSALKQGEQYFGPGTRLTVT.

This clonotype was picked up a small number of times. The rearrangement uses TRBV6-5 and TRBJ2-7; D is perhaps TRBD1 (6 bases). V lost 2 bases and J lost 2, with 13 bases in between. The CDR3 runs 15 residues. Germline V lookup: CDR1 MNHEY, CDR2 SVGAGI. CDR3 sequence reads: CASSYVQGNAYEQYF. The DNA of the CDR3 is TGTGCCAGCAGTTACGTACAGGGCAACGCCTACGAGCAGTACTTC.